These 12 T cell receptor beta chains were sequenced from one sample in a study of blood T cell repertoires in COVID-19. Sequenced by immunoSEQ multiplex PCR; TCRdb stores in-frame clones only, minus some. Of approximately 260,000 clones listed, over 65% are singletons. The sequenced sample was peripheral blood. The source is a man between 60 and 75 years old who had recovered from COVID-19.

This clone was observed once. The genes are TRBV4-2 and TRBJ1-2, with TRBD1 as a possible D gene (6 bases). This CDR3 is 14 amino acids long. V was shortened by 0 bases and J by 8 bases, with 13 bases between the two germline ends. CDR1 and CDR2 (germline): LGHNA, YNFKEQ. The CDR3 here is CASSQDTGGLGYTF. The CDR3, as DNA: TGTGCCAGCAGCCAAGATACCGGGGGGCTGGGCTACACCTTC.

This clone was counted once. The chain is built from TRBV15 and TRBJ1-4; D perhaps matches TRBD1 (6 bases). CDR1 is LNHNV and CDR2 is YYDKDF in the germline V gene (reference sequence). V gave up 0 bases and J gave up 8 bases, with 19 bases separating them. This CDR3 has 17 amino acids. Here the CDR3 reads CATSRERGGGSIEKLFF. The CDR3 nucleotides are TGTGCCACCAGCAGAGAGAGGGGCGGGGGCTCGATCGAAAAACTGTTTTTT.

The V and J genes are TRBV7-3 and TRBJ2-3, with D maybe TRBD2 (6 bases). The V gene lost 2 bases and the J gene lost 1 base, with 10 bases spanning the gap. The CDR3 totals 15 residues. The germline gives CDR1 SGHTA, CDR2 FQGTGA. The CDR3 sequence is CASSLVGGGTDTQYF. Written as DNA, the CDR3 is TGTGCCAGCAGCTTAGTCGGCGGGGGCACAGATACGCAGTATTTT.

The rearrangement links TRBV7-9 to TRBJ1-1, with unresolved D. Germline V gene lookup returns CDR1 SEHNR and CDR2 FQNEAQ (reference sequence). CDR3 size: 15 residues. V gave up 5 bases and J gave up 0 bases, with 13 bases separating them. CDR3 residues: CASSEKKLMNTEAFF. CDR3 coding DNA: TGTGCCAGCAGCGAAAAAAAGCTTATGAACACTGAAGCTTTCTTT.

V gene TRBV29-1 combines with J gene TRBJ2-1, with D perhaps TRBD2 (6 bases). Trimming took off 4 bases at V and 0 bases at J, with 13 bases between the two ends. The V gene's germline CDR1 is SQVTM and CDR2 ANQGSEA. The CDR3 runs 15 residues. The DNA for the CDR3 is TGCAGCGTTGTTGGGCTAGCGAGCTCCTACAATGAGCAGTTCTTC. This translates into CSVVGLASSYNEQFF.

This chain joins TRBV6-5 and TRBJ2-5, with TRBD1 matching over 8 bases. The CDR3 has 15 residues. V shed 7 bases, J shed 5 bases, and the junction held 12 bases outside the gene matches. Germline CDR1 and CDR2: MNHEY and SVGAGI. The CDR3: CASTAFTGGMETQYF. CDR3 DNA sequence: TGTGCCAGCACCGCGTTCACAGGGGGGATGGAGACCCAGTACTTC.

The V gene is TRBV5-1, the J gene TRBJ2-1, with 7 bases lining up with TRBD1. V shed 1 base and J 0 bases; nucleotides not matched to a gene: 7. The germline gives CDR1 SGHRS, CDR2 YFSETQ. The CDR3 runs 17 residues. The CDR3 DNA sequence: TGCGCCAGCAGCTTGCTTGGGACAGTGAACTCCTACAATGAGCAGTTCTTC. Translating it yields CASSLLGTVNSYNEQFF.

V gene TRBV7-2 combines with J gene TRBJ2-3; perhaps TRBD2 as D (6 bases). Trimming cost V 5 bases and J 1 base, with 22 bases left between them. The CDR3 has 18 residues. Per the germline V gene, CDR1 is SGHTA and CDR2 is FQGNSA. The CDR3 is CASSPQLARGPRTDTQYF. CDR3 bases: TGTGCCAGCAGCCCTCAACTAGCACGGGGTCCCCGCACAGATACGCAGTATTTT.

The V gene is TRBV2, the J gene TRBJ2-7; 9 positions agree with TRBD1. With 10 bases clipped from V and 2 bases from J, the junction kept 9 bases outside the gene matches. CDR1 and CDR2 from the germline V gene are SNHLY and FYNNEI. The CDR3 runs 14 residues. DNA of the CDR3: TGTGCCACGAAAAGGGACAGGGCAGCCTACGAGCAGTACTTC. Residues: CATKRDRAAYEQYF. The variable domain in full, with the rest retrieved from reference TRBV2 and TRBJ2-7, is EPEVTQTPSHQVTQMGQEVILRCVPISNHLYFYWYRQILGQKVEFLVSFYNNEISEKSEIFDDQFSVERPDGSNFTLKIRSTKLEDSAMYFCATKRDRAAYEQYFGPGTRLTVT.

V gene TRBV3-1 (or the pseudogene TRBV3-2) combines with J gene TRBJ1-5; 8 nucleotides agree with TRBD1. The CDR3 is made up of 15 amino acids. Germline V gene sequence: CDR1 LGHDT, CDR2 YNNKEL (reference sequence). V was clipped by 4 bases and J by 0 bases; unmatched bases: 2. The CDR3: CASSPRGPSNQPQHF. DNA of the CDR3: TGTGCCAGCAGCCCCAGGGGGCCTAGCAATCAGCCCCAGCATTTT.

This chain links TRBV9 with TRBJ2-2; 7 nucleotides agree with TRBD1. V dropped 2 bases and J dropped 6; count of bases not matched to a gene: 4. Germline loops: CDR1 SGDLS, CDR2 YYNGEE. This CDR3 has 14 residues. The CDR3 reads CASSVDRQPGELFF. Written as DNA, the CDR3 is TGTGCCAGCAGCGTGGACAGGCAGCCCGGGGAGCTGTTTTTT.

The rearrangement uses TRBV2 and TRBJ1-4; D unresolved. Germline-derived CDR1 and CDR2 are SNHLY and FYNNEI. Trimming removed 6 bases at V and 8 bases at J, with 13 bases between. The CDR3 is 13 residues long. This CDR3 reads CASSLRGGEKLFF. In DNA, the CDR3 is TGTGCCAGCAGCCTCCGGGGTGGGGAAAAACTGTTTTTT.